The 15 T cell receptor beta chains below were found in one sample sequenced in a study of shared clonotypes between healthy human individuals. Libraries were prepared by immunoSEQ multiplex PCR; TCRdb keeps only in-frame clonotypes and omits some of them. Of over a million clones listed, around 98% are singletons. Sequencing used naive CD4+ T cells sorted from blood. Subset meaning: CD45RA+ positively selected. The receptors derive from a man younger than 45 in good health.

This clone was counted a single time. The V and J genes are TRBV5-4 and TRBJ2-1, with 11 bases matching TRBD2. Germline trimming cut 4 bases from V and 5 bases from J; bases unmatched to any gene: 5. Germline loops: CDR1 SGHNT, CDR2 YYREEE (reference sequence). This CDR3 is built from 15 residues. The CDR3 is CASSTGLAVNNEQFF. The CDR3 region has the DNA TGTGCCAGCAGCACGGGACTAGCGGTAAACAATGAGCAGTTCTTC.

The V call is TRBV19, the J call TRBJ2-7, with 7 bases aligning to TRBD1. The CDR3 is 17 residues long. Germline values: CDR1 LNHDA, CDR2 SQIVND (reference sequence). Trimming cost V 3 bases and J 4 bases; bases outside gene matches: 15. The CDR3 DNA reads as TGTGCCAGTAGTATTGCCCCCCGACAGGGAACGAGGTACGAGCAGTACTTC. Its protein product is CASSIAPRQGTRYEQYF. The entire variable domain, with the rest obtained from reference TRBV19 and TRBJ2-7, is as follows: DGGITQSPKYLFRKEGQNVTLSCEQNLNHDAMYWYRQDPGQGLRLIYYSQIVNDFQKGDIAEGYSVSREKKESFPLTVTSAQKNPTAFYLCASSIAPRQGTRYEQYFGPGTRLTVT.

The rearrangement joins TRBV28 to TRBJ1-5; D is unclear. This CDR3 contains 13 residues. Germline loops: CDR1 MDHEN, CDR2 SYDVKM. Trimming pared 8 bases from V and 0 bases from J, leaving 8 bases between. CDR3 loop: CASRWVSNQPQHF. The CDR3 DNA follows: TGTGCCAGCCGGTGGGTTAGCAATCAGCCCCAGCATTTT.

Here the CDR3 DNA reads TGTGCCAGTAGTATAATGGGATTAACTAATGAAAAACTGTTTTTT. It is translated as CASSIMGLTNEKLFF. V gene TRBV19 combines with J gene TRBJ1-4; no clear D gene. CDR1 LNHDA and CDR2 SQIVND come from the germline V gene (reference sequence). This CDR3 has 15 amino acids. V gave up 2 bases and J gave up 1 base, with 8 bases separating them. The whole variable domain, remainder taken from reference TRBV19 and TRBJ1-4, is DGGITQSPKYLFRKEGQNVTLSCEQNLNHDAMYWYRQDPGQGLRLIYYSQIVNDFQKGDIAEGYSVSREKKESFPLTVTSAQKNPTAFYLCASSIMGLTNEKLFFGSGTQLSVL.

This chain links TRBV19 with TRBJ2-1, with D perhaps matching TRBD1 or TRBD2 (5 bases each). This CDR3 comprises 16 residues. CDR1 and CDR2 from the germline V gene are LNHDA and SQIVND (reference sequence). Trimming stripped 5 bases from V and 0 bases from J, with 14 bases between. The CDR3: CASSATVGASYNEQFF. The CDR3 DNA is TGTGCCAGTAGTGCGACAGTCGGGGCCTCCTACAATGAGCAGTTCTTC.

In nucleotides, the CDR3 is TGTGCCAGCAGTTTCGAGCCTACCAGGGAGCTGTTTTTT. This encodes CASSFEPTRELFF. V is TRBV6-5 and J is TRBJ2-2; D remains unclear. The germline V and J ends were trimmed by 4 bases and 9 bases, with 12 bases remaining between them. From germline, CDR1 is MNHEY and CDR2 SVGAGI. The CDR3 is made up of 13 amino acids.

The genes are TRBV28 and TRBJ2-1; TRBD1 matches 8 bases. V lost 4 bases to trimming and J lost 6 bases; unmatched junction nucleotides: 8. Germline V gene lookup returns CDR1 MDHEN and CDR2 SYDVKM. The CDR3 contains 15 residues. The CDR3 sequence is CASSSPGQVVNEQFF. For the CDR3, the DNA is TGTGCCAGCAGTTCTCCGGGACAGGTGGTCAATGAGCAGTTCTTC.

The chain uses TRBV10-1 and TRBJ2-7, with TRBD1 as a possible D gene (5 bases). Trimming pared 3 bases from V and 6 bases from J, leaving 12 bases between. Looked up from germline, CDR1 is WNHNN and CDR2 is SYGVQD (reference sequence). The CDR3 loop spans 13 amino acids. Here the CDR3 reads CASSEWQGGEQYF. The CDR3 bases are TGCGCCAGCAGTGAATGGCAGGGTGGCGAGCAGTACTTC.

V is TRBV5-1 and J is TRBJ2-3; 9 positions match TRBD1. The CDR3 contains 16 residues. Trimming at V came to 4 bases and at J to 2 bases, leaving 8 bases not matched to a gene. The germline V gene has CDR1 SGHRS and CDR2 YFSETQ. The CDR3 spells CASSAPGQGITDTQYF. CDR3 coding DNA: TGCGCCAGCAGCGCCCCGGGACAGGGAATCACAGATACGCAGTATTTT.

The rearrangement links TRBV5-1 to TRBJ1-1, with 9 bases that match TRBD1. Germline V gene sequence: CDR1 SGHRS, CDR2 YFSETQ. V lost 2 bases and J lost 1; bases outside the gene matches: 12. The CDR3 sequence is 18 residues long. Here the CDR3 DNA reads TGCGCCAGCAGCTTAACCGGGACAGGGACCACTCGGAACACTGAAGCTTTCTTT. It specifies CASSLTGTGTTRNTEAFF.

V is TRBV7-8 and J is TRBJ2-2, with 8 bases fitting TRBD1. Looked up from germline, CDR1 is SGHVS and CDR2 is FQNEAQ. CDR3 length equals 14 residues. The trim removed 3 bases at V and 5 bases at J, leaving 2 bases unmatched. This CDR3 reads CASSFRGQTGELFF. The DNA of the CDR3 is TGTGCCAGCAGCTTCAGGGGGCAGACCGGGGAGCTGTTTTTT.

V is TRBV5-1 and J is TRBJ2-2; perhaps TRBD2 as D (6 bases). Per the germline V gene, CDR1 is SGHRS and CDR2 is YFSETQ. This CDR3 comprises 21 residues. V was clipped by 4 bases and J by 5 bases, with 33 bases between them. The CDR3 loop reads CASSNCWIIWGEVVETGELFF. DNA of the CDR3: TGCGCCAGCAGCAACTGCTGGATTATCTGGGGGGAGGTGGTGGAGACCGGGGAGCTGTTTTTT.

The rearrangement joins TRBV9 to TRBJ2-1; 11 bases align to TRBD2. This CDR3 comprises 16 residues. V was clipped by 2 bases and J by 4 bases; unmatched bases: 5. Germline CDR1 and CDR2: SGDLS and YYNGEE. In nucleotides, the CDR3 is TGTGCCAGCAGCGTGGGGACTAGCGGCCTTTACAATGAGCAGTTCTTC. Its protein is CASSVGTSGLYNEQFF.

The chain employs TRBV15 and TRBJ2-1; 7 nucleotides match TRBD2. CDR1 is LNHNV and CDR2 is YYDKDF in the germline V gene (reference sequence). The trim removed 1 base at V and 4 bases at J, leaving 7 bases unmatched. This CDR3 is 16 amino acids long. CDR3 sequence reads: CATSRAAGANYNEQFF. CDR3 in DNA: TGTGCCACCAGCAGAGCGGCGGGAGCCAATTACAATGAGCAGTTCTTC.

This clone appeared a single time. The rearrangement uses TRBV6-1 and TRBJ2-1, with D maybe TRBD1 (5 bases). V gave up 1 base and J gave up 1 base, with 11 bases separating them. The CDR3 contains 16 residues. Looked up from germline, CDR1 is MNHNS and CDR2 is SASEGT. The CDR3: CASSEGGWRSYNEQFF. The CDR3 nucleotides are TGTGCCAGCAGTGAAGGGGGCTGGCGGTCCTACAATGAGCAGTTCTTC.